A selection of T cell receptor beta chains follows, all from one sample in a study of T cells in lung cancer brain metastases. Profiling relied on immunoSEQ multiplex PCR, and the TCRdb table lists in-frame clones only, not all of them. The table shows about 5,600 clones, with approximately 80% occurring only once. The sample comprised tumor tissue from a brain metastasis. These receptors came from a man aged 45-65 years with non-small cell lung cancer that had spread to the brain. CDR3s include the opening cysteine and the closing phenylalanine or tryptophan.

TRBJ2-3	TRBV7-2	CASSRDLSTDTQYF
TRBJ1-2	TRBV5-1	CASSLGQVGNYGYTF
TRBJ1-1	TRBV27	CASSRLQGHSNTEAFF
TRBJ1-2	TRBV20-1	CSAYDRNGYTF
TRBJ2-2	TRBV2	CASRRDSIGTGELFF
TRBJ1-5	TRBV7-9	CASSPDSGTQHF
TRBJ2-1	TRBV18	CASSPILTSGGPNEQFF
TRBJ2-5	TRBV6-6	CASSFSLGTALGTQYF
TRBJ1-5	TRBV4-1	CASSQAWGQPQHF
TRBJ1-2	TRBV30	CAWTLGGSVYGYTF
TRBJ2-7	TRBV10-3	CAISFQDYEQYF
TRBJ2-1	TRBV4-2	CASSPGAAGAYNEQFF
TRBJ2-3	TRBV9	CASSFLGTSGTDTQYF
TRBJ2-3	TRBV11-2	CASRSSGAHVTDTQYF
TRBJ1-2	TRBV5-1	CASSLERGPYGYTF
TRBJ1-2	TRBV11-2	CASSAGQDYGYTF
TRBJ1-2	TRBV30	CAWSATGGGYTF
TRBJ2-7	TRBV19	CASSALEGLAYEQYF
TRBJ1-5	TRBV30	CAWSAGDNQPQHF
TRBJ2-3	TRBV11-2	CASSFNSAGTGGTDTQYF
TRBJ2-7	TRBV13	CASSLARTGLSYEQYF
TRBJ2-6	TRBV6-1	CASRSGGSGANVLTF
TRBJ2-4	TRBV7-9	CASSPFYPGPKNIQYF
TRBJ2-7	TRBV19	CASICYEQYF
TRBJ2-6	TRBV7-3	CASSATSGGAVGANVLTF
TRBJ2-7	TRBV6-1	CASSVTGDFYEQYF
TRBJ1-2	TRBV18	CASSPMTGGAIGYGYTF
TRBJ1-4	TRBV19	CASSISEKLFF
TRBJ2-7	TRBV11-2	CASSSRTQGGLNEQYF
TRBJ1-1	TRBV7-9	CASSLMGGNTEAFF
TRBJ1-1	TRBV18	CASSPGQGLTEAFF
TRBJ1-1	TRBV29-1	CSVDEVGQEAFF
TRBJ1-3	TRBV6-5	CASSYRSGGNTIYF